This T cell receptor beta chain was observed in a study of T cell changes during pregnancy in multiple sclerosis. Assay used: immunoSEQ multiplex PCR; TCRdb lists only in-frame clones, some missing. This sample has roughly 48,000 clones, with roughly 88% found just once. The V gene end was trimmed by 7 bases and the J gene end by 2 bases; junction bases not matched to a gene: 8. Germline loops: CDR1 MDHEN, CDR2 SYDVKM. The CDR3 extends over 15 amino acids. The sample consisted of CD4+ T cells from peripheral blood mononuclear cells, taken in the second trimester of pregnancy. J is TRBJ2-1 and V is TRBV28, with 7 bases fitting TRBD2. The sequence derives from a female donor with multiple sclerosis, enrolled in a pregnancy study. The CDR3 is CASKIAGRPYNEQFF. The CDR3, as DNA: TGTGCCAGCAAAATAGCGGGCCGACCCTACAATGAGCAGTTCTTC.